This entry concerns a single T cell receptor beta chain. This clone was picked up many times. This receptor's antigen is unknown. The CDR3 extends 3 residues past the end of the read, so its final part is completed from the germline J gene. Both CVID patients and healthy controls were predominantly of Caucasian heritage. From each donor, roughly 4.5 to 8 ml of heparinized peripheral whole blood was collected. Genomic DNA from adults with common variable immune deficiency (CVID) and from healthy adult controls was used for sequencing of TCRbeta CDR3 repertoires. There were 22 healthy adult volunteers in the control group (roughly 12 female and 10 male), ranging in age from about 23 to 75 years, with a mean age of about 32. Diluted blood was density-centrifuged over Hypaque 1077 or Ficoll-Paque to isolate peripheral blood mononuclear cells. Genomic DNA was obtained from unsorted mononuclear cells using either Qiagen column purification or a centrifugation-based method.

Equivalent amounts of genomic DNA from CVID and control samples were used as sequencing input. For every sample, a 60 bp segment covering the rearranged TCRbeta CDR3 region was amplified and then sequenced. The immunoSEQ assay, a bias-corrected multiplex PCR combined with high-throughput sequencing, was used for TCRbeta amplification. In the paper's pipeline: Every unique nucleotide sequence counted as a clone and was annotated with V, D and J genes, copy number and frequency. Sequences were labeled productive if in frame, and non-productive if out of frame or containing stop codons. As previously described, Shannon's entropy was used to calculate clonality. The predicted amino acid sequences of productive clones were used to derive the mean CDR3 Kyte-Doolittle hydropathy. The R hclust function was used to hierarchically cluster scaled V gene usage with Manhattan distance and complete linkage. Sharing of clones by CDR3 amino acid sequence was evaluated by resampling 12 repertoires per group over 100 rounds. The repertoires were searched for approximately 73 published EBV-specific and a few hundred published CMV-specific TCRbeta sequences. A couple of CVID samples that yielded fewer than 10,000 sequences were excluded from the analysis, so 35 to 50 CVID repertoires were retained. The immuneACCESS repertoire file appears here via TCRdb, limited to in-frame rearrangements. These files lack a portion of the clones; in checked studies, under half of the deficit traces to unresolved V genes, and the cause of the others is not known. V, J and clone size are taken as reported in that table, and D and trimming were inferred from the DNA itself. Listed for this sample are tens of thousands of clones, none observed only a single time. About 0.8% of the sample lies in the top ten.

The data belong to a study of T cell clonality in common variable immunodeficiency (dated by TCRdb to 2013 to 2016). Results the study describes overall, beyond this receptor: The authors noted that sequencing repertoires of T cell subpopulations would be needed to clarify what caused the increased clonality in CVID. Correlations between repertoire features and clinical complications were limited by patient heterogeneity within the CVID cohort. Healthy controls shared more TCRbeta clones with each other than CVID subjects shared among themselves (p < 0.0001). CVID TCRbeta sequences were reported to have fewer deletions and N-nucleotide insertions and to lack highly modified clones with 13 or more V deletions. Compared with healthy controls, CVID subjects showed increased TCRbeta clonality (t-test p = 0.018), a feature most characteristic of about a third of subjects. Despite equal DNA input, controls averaged around 80,000 unique sequences per sample versus about 32,000 in CVID samples.

From cysteine to phenylalanine, the CDR3 is 12 amino acids long. Shown are 27 bases from within the CDR3, in frame from base 1. Looking up the germline V gene yields CDR1 MNHEY and CDR2 SVGEGT. At the junction V is shortened by 2 bases and J by 5 bases, with 7 bases in between. The chain employs TRBV6-2 or TRBV6-3 and TRBJ2-7; the D gene cannot be resolved reliably. Sequenced sample: peripheral blood mononuclear cells. The sequence derives from a person between 18 and 75 years old in good health. The CDR3 amino acid sequence is: CASSYPGNEQYF. CDR3 bases read: TGTGCCAGCAGTTACCCCGGTAACGAG.